The sequence of this T cell receptor beta chain was determined in a study of T cells in localized non-small cell lung cancer. Regarding the study as a whole: Uninvolved adjacent lung showed peak T cell clonality, exceeding tumor. Multi-region tumor sequencing was not done, so intratumor heterogeneity could not be excluded.

Details on this clone: Its antigen is unidentified.

Repertoires were generated with immunoSEQ multiplex PCR, while TCRdb's copy carries only in-frame clones and drops some. The profile shows around 96,000 clones, approximately 90% of them singletons. V lost 7 bases, J lost 3 bases, and 13 bases lay in between. From germline, CDR1 is MDHEN and CDR2 SYDVKM. The CDR3 loop spans 14 amino acids. This chain uses TRBV28 with TRBJ1-5; tentatively, D is TRBD1 (5 bases). The sequences come from PBMCs, collected before any cancer treatment. The clonotype comes from a woman aged 35 to 69 with stage II squamous cell lung carcinoma. The CDR3 reads CASTGGSPNQPQHF. CDR3 bases: TGTGCCAGCACCGGGGGAAGCCCCAATCAGCCCCAGCATTTT.